This T cell receptor beta chain was obtained from a study of cytomegalovirus exposure and HLA in healthy donors. Sequencing used immunoSEQ multiplex PCR; TCRdb keeps in-frame clones, though not all of them. The profile covers roughly 130,000 clones, with around nine tenths appearing a single time and over 3% taken by the ten largest. A word on this clone: Its antigen is unknown.

Separation from the approximately 690-subject first cohort characterized the approximately 120-subject validation cohort, to which the donors belonged. Study-wide points: Cytomegalovirus status was reportedly diagnosed by the classifier with high specificity and sensitivity. The study put 150 to 200 TCR beta chains on its list as cytomegalovirus-associated.

The receptor comes from a man younger than 40 in good health and CMV-seronegative. The sample was PBMCs.

In DNA form, the CDR3 reads TGCGCCAGCAGCCAAGGATTGGCAGGGGGCTTTGAGGAGCAGTACTTC. Its protein is CASSQGLAGGFEEQYF. The chain recombines TRBV4-1 with TRBJ2-7; 8 nucleotides match TRBD1. CDR3 size: 16 residues. V was pared by 1 base and J by 7 bases, with 12 bases of the junction left unmatched. CDR1 is MGHRA, CDR2 YSYEKL, per germline.